Reported below is one T cell receptor beta chain. The junction shows a germline mismatch at one end, possibly a read error. These data come from a study of blood T cells in healthy people across ages. The authors ran a second PCR of roughly 7 to 11 cycles using a sample-barcoded 5' primer and a J-beta primer mix. Unique molecular identifiers of 12 random nucleotides labeled each cDNA. Using its own MiXCR run on the 5' RACE reads, TCRdb lists one record per CDR3 protein. The sample lists about 720,000 distinct CDR3 sequences; approximately 25% were seen once. These data also formed part of another study, on T cells of mothers and their children.

The TCR sequence derives from a boy aged 5-17 years in good health. Sequences were obtained from blood.

CDR3 loop: CAGSLLMGYGYTF. CDR3 nucleotide sequence: TGCGCCGGCAGCTTGCTGATGGGCTATGGCTACACCTTC. The rearrangement joins TRBV5-1 to TRBJ1-2; D call uncertain. The CDR3 consists of 13 residues. CDR1 is SGHRS and CDR2 is YFSETQ in the germline V gene.